A single sample is the source of the 15 T cell receptor beta chains below, sequenced in a study of blood T cell repertoires in COVID-19. Assay: immunoSEQ multiplex PCR; the TCRdb copy retains only in-frame clones and omits some. The repertoire has about 200,000 clones, roughly 85% of them found once; the top ten carry 4% to 5%. Sequenced material: peripheral blood. The receptors come from a woman aged 80 or over with acute or convalescent COVID-19.

The V gene is TRBV12-5, the J gene TRBJ2-7, with D unresolved. Germline V CDR1 and CDR2: LGHNT, FRNRAP. Trimming stripped 7 bases from V and 0 bases from J, with 13 bases between. The CDR3 totals 14 residues. CDR3 in DNA: TGTGCTAGTGCCCAGTTCCCCAACTCCTACGAGCAGTACTTC. Translation: CASAQFPNSYEQYF.

The chain combines TRBV2 with TRBJ2-5; a weak D match, TRBD1 (6 bases). CDR1 and CDR2 from the germline V gene are SNHLY and FYNNEI. V lost 5 bases and J 1 base, leaving 14 bases between the germline ends. This CDR3 is built from 15 residues. The CDR3 here is CASSPEQGRQETQYF. DNA for the CDR3: TGTGCCAGCAGTCCCGAACAGGGTCGCCAAGAGACCCAGTACTTC.

This rearrangement joins TRBV19 to TRBJ1-2, with D perhaps matching TRBD1 (5 bases). Germline assignment: CDR1 LNHDA and CDR2 SQIVND (reference sequence). Trimming cost V 7 bases and J 0 bases, with 15 bases left between them. The CDR3 runs 15 residues. CDR3 amino acids: CASIPSPGTNYGYTF. The DNA of the CDR3 is TGTGCCAGTATCCCCTCCCCAGGGACTAACTATGGCTACACCTTC.

This sequence joins TRBV6-2 or TRBV6-3 and TRBJ1-2; D not resolved. V dropped 6 bases and J dropped 13 bases, with 18 bases sitting between them. This CDR3 has 12 amino acids. Germline V gives CDR1 MNHEY, CDR2 SVGEGT. The CDR3 DNA reads as TGTGCCAGCAGCCCACCTTTATCGAGGGTCACCTTC. Translating gives CASSPPLSRVTF.

The chain joins TRBV13 to TRBJ2-1; tentatively, D is TRBD2 (6 bases). This CDR3 region has 12 residues. Germline assignment: CDR1 PRHDT and CDR2 FYEKMQ (reference sequence). V was trimmed by 4 bases and J by 9 bases, leaving 10 bases between them. CDR3 protein: CASSSGLFEQFF. In DNA, the CDR3 is TGTGCCAGCAGCTCGGGACTGTTTGAGCAGTTCTTC.

The chain links TRBV7-3 to TRBJ2-1; D possibly corresponds to TRBD1 (5 bases). The CDR3 has 16 amino acids. Trimming cost V 0 bases and J 4 bases, with 13 bases left between them. From germline, CDR1 is SGHTA and CDR2 FQGTGA. The CDR3 coding sequence is TGTGCCAGCAGCTTAACCTCGACAGTCGCTTACAATGAGCAGTTCTTC. This codes for CASSLTSTVAYNEQFF.

Only a few counts were recorded for this clone. V and J are TRBV30 and TRBJ2-7; 7 bases are a match to TRBD2. The trim removed 2 bases at V and 7 bases at J, leaving 23 bases unmatched. The CDR3 runs to 18 residues. Looked up from germline, CDR1 is GTSNPN and CDR2 is SVGIG (reference sequence). The CDR3 protein is CAWSRTPWGRVSSWEQYF. As DNA, the CDR3 is TGTGCCTGGAGTCGTACTCCCTGGGGGAGGGTGTCTTCGTGGGAGCAGTACTTC.

V is TRBV5-1 and J is TRBJ2-1; 15 bases line up with TRBD2. With 5 bases clipped from V and 7 bases from J, the junction kept 10 bases outside the gene matches. The CDR3 is made up of 17 amino acids. Looked up from germline, CDR1 is SGHRS and CDR2 is YFSETQ. The chain's CDR3 is CASSLLPGTSGRNEQFF. The CDR3 nucleotides read TGCGCCAGCAGTCTCCTCCCCGGGACTAGCGGGAGGAATGAGCAGTTCTTC.

This chain's CDR3 is CASSYQWGLKYEQYF. The CDR3 bases are TGTGCCAGCAGTTATCAGTGGGGACTCAAATACGAGCAGTACTTC. The chain recombines TRBV6-5 with TRBJ2-7; D possibly corresponds to TRBD2 (6 bases). Germline lookup yields CDR1 MNHEY and CDR2 SVGAGI. The CDR3 contains 15 residues. Trimming left V 3 bases short and J 4 bases short, with 16 bases between.

The chain has TRBV2 and TRBJ2-3, with a tentative D call TRBD2 (5 bases). The V end lost 5 bases, the J end lost 4 bases, and 10 bases lay between the germline ends. The CDR3 contains 13 residues. The germline V gene has CDR1 SNHLY and CDR2 FYNNEI. The CDR3 sequence: CASSITRADTQYF. The CDR3 bases are TGTGCCAGCAGTATCACGAGGGCAGATACGCAGTATTTT.

The rearrangement links TRBV28 to TRBJ2-3; D perhaps matches TRBD1 (5 bases). The ends were cut back, 4 bases at V and 2 bases at J, with 7 bases in the middle. The CDR3 has 13 amino acids. Germline values: CDR1 MDHEN, CDR2 SYDVKM. The CDR3 here is CASSSGITDTQYF. CDR3 nucleotide sequence: TGTGCCAGCAGTTCAGGGATCACAGATACGCAGTATTTT. Drawing the rest from reference TRBV28 and TRBJ2-3, the complete variable domain is DVKVTQSSRYLVKRTGEKVFLECVQDMDHENMFWYRQDPGLGLRLIYFSYDVKMKEKGDIPEGYSVSREKKERFSLILESASTNQTSMYLCASSSGITDTQYFGPGTRLTVL.

The CDR3 region is CASSKGQGAYEQYF. The CDR3 nucleotides read TGTGCCAGTAGTAAGGGACAGGGGGCCTACGAGCAGTACTTC. This rearrangement joins TRBV19 to TRBJ2-7; 11 positions match TRBD1. The CDR3 covers 14 residues. The V gene's germline CDR1 is LNHDA and CDR2 SQIVND (reference sequence). The ends lost 4 bases at V and 2 bases at J; junction bases unmatched: 1. The variable domain in full, with the rest retrieved from reference TRBV19 and TRBJ2-7, is DGGITQSPKYLFRKEGQNVTLSCEQNLNHDAMYWYRQDPGQGLRLIYYSQIVNDFQKGDIAEGYSVSREKKESFPLTVTSAQKNPTAFYLCASSKGQGAYEQYFGPGTRLTVT.

The chain combines TRBV5-1 with TRBJ2-7, with 7 positions matching TRBD1. Germline CDR1 and CDR2: SGHRS and YFSETQ. The CDR3 contains 13 residues. J gave up 6 bases and V 5 bases, and 8 bases lay outside the gene matches. CDR3 sequence reads: CASSFTGVSEQYF. The CDR3 nucleotides are TGCGCCAGCAGTTTTACAGGGGTTAGCGAGCAGTACTTC.

The rearrangement joins TRBV7-9 to TRBJ2-2; TRBD1 agrees at 7 bases. The CDR3 has 16 amino acids. Trimming at V came to 5 bases and at J to 9 bases, leaving 15 bases not matched to a gene. Germline assignment: CDR1 SEHNR and CDR2 FQNEAQ (reference sequence). The CDR3 sequence: CASSRTGTEKHRELFF. The DNA of the CDR3 is TGTGCCAGCAGCCGAACAGGGACAGAGAAGCACCGGGAGCTGTTTTTT. The complete variable domain, with remaining parts taken from reference TRBV7-9 and TRBJ2-2, reads DTGVSQNPRHKITKRGQNVTFRCDPISEHNRLYWYRQTLGQGPEFLTYFQNEAQLEKSRLLSDRFSAERPKGSFSTLEIQRTEQGDSAMYLCASSRTGTEKHRELFFGEGSRLTVL.

This clone has only a few counts. The chain is built from TRBV28 and TRBJ1-1; TRBD1 matches at 8 bases. V trimming: 4 bases; J trimming: 5 bases; junction bases outside the gene matches: 6. CDR1 is MDHEN and CDR2 is SYDVKM in the germline V gene. This CDR3 comprises 14 residues. The CDR3 bases are TGTGCCAGCAGTTCCCGACAGGGGAGGACTGAAGCTTTCTTT. Translation: CASSSRQGRTEAFF.